This entry concerns a single T cell receptor (beta chain). This entry comes from a study of blood T cell repertoires in COVID-19. Study summary: There were acute and convalescent COVID-19 samples, and they came from the United States, Italy and Spain. T cells, B-cell-depleted T cells, or PBMCs provided the cDNA or gDNA that served as material.

This CDR3 has 13 residues. V lost 4 bases and J 3 bases, leaving 5 bases between the germline ends. Germline V CDR1 and CDR2: KGHDR, SFDVKD. The assay was immunoSEQ multiplex PCR, and TCRdb's table has in-frame clones only and misses some. The table has roughly 90,000 clones, around 75% seen once. Source material: peripheral blood. This TCR was sampled from a woman of 80 years or more with active or convalescent COVID-19. The gene calls are TRBV24-1 and TRBJ2-2, with D unresolved. CDR3 nucleotides: TGTGCCACCAGTGACGTATACACCGGGGAGCTGTTTTTT. Translation gives CATSDVYTGELFF.